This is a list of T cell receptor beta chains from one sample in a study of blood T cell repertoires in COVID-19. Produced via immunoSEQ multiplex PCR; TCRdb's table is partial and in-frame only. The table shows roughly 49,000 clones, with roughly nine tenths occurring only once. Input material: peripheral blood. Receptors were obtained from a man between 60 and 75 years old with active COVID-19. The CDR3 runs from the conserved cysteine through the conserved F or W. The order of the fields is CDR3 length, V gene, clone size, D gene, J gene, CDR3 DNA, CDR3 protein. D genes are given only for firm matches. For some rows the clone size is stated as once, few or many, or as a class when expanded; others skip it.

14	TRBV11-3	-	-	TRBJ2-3	TGTGCCAGCAGCCTGGGCCCAGGGGCAGATACGCAGTATTTT	CASSLGPGADTQYF
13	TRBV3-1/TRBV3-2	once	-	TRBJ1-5	TGTGCCAGCAGCCCCACAGGGATCCAGCCCCAGCATTTT	CASSPTGIQPQHF
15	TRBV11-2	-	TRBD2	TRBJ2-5	TGTGCCAGCAGCTCACGACTAGCGGTCGAAGAGACCCAGTACTTC	CASSSRLAVEETQYF
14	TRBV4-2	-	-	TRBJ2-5	TGTGCCAGCAGCCAAGGTTTAGCGGAAGAGACCCAGTACTTC	CASSQGLAEETQYF
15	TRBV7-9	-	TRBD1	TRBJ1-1	TGTGCCAGCAGCGAGCAAACAGGGGGCTGGACTGAAGCTTTCTTT	CASSEQTGGWTEAFF
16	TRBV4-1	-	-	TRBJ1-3	TGCGCCAGCAGCCGAAACGCCCGCGGAACGAGCAACACCATATATTTT	CASSRNARGTSNTIYF
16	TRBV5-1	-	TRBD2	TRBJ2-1	TGCGCCAGCAGCTTGGTAGGTAGCGGGTTGGACAATGAGCAGTTCTTC	CASSLVGSGLDNEQFF
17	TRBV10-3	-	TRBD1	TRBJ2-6	TGTGCCATCAGGGGGGACAGGGGGATGTTTGGGGCCAACGTCCTGACTTTC	CAIRGDRGMFGANVLTF
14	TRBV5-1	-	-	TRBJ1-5	TGCGCCAGCAGCTTGGGTTCCGTCGGTGAACCCCAGCATTTT	CASSLGSVGEPQHF
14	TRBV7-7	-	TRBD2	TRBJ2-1	TGTGCTAGCAGCCCCGGGAGGGATTTCAATGAGCAGTTCTTC	CASSPGRDFNEQFF
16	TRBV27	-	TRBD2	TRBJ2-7	TGTGCCAGCAGTCGGAAAAGCGGGATGAACCCCTACGAGCAGTACTTC	CASSRKSGMNPYEQYF
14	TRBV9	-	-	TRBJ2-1	TGTGCCAGCAGCGCCCGAGCGGATTACAATGAGCAGTTCTTC	CASSARADYNEQFF
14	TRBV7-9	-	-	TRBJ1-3	TGTGCCAGCAGCCTGGGACTCGCAGGAAACACCATATATTTT	CASSLGLAGNTIYF
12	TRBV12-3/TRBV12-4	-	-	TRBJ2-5	TGTGCCAGCAGTTTAGTAGGGGGTACCCAGTACTTC	CASSLVGGTQYF
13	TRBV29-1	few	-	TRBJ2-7	TGCAGCGTTGGTTTTATAACACCCTACGAGCAGTACTTC	CSVGFITPYEQYF
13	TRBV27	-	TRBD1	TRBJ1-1	TGTGCCAGCAGTTTATACAGGGGAGGTGAAGCTTTCTTT	CASSLYRGGEAFF
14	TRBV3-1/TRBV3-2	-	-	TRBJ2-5	TGTGCCAGCAGCGTTTTCCGGGGGATCGAGACCCAGTACTTC	CASSVFRGIETQYF
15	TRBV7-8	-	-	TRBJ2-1	TGTGCCAGCGTGTTCGGCGGGCGCCGGCCATCTGAGCAGTTCTTC	CASVFGGRRPSEQFF
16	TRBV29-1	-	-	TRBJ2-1	TGCAGCGCAAGTAGCGGTCGGACAGGCTCTTACAATGAGCAGTTCTTC	CSASSGRTGSYNEQFF
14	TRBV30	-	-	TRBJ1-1	TGTGCCTGGACCCCACGGACACCGAACACTGAAGCTTTCTTT	CAWTPRTPNTEAFF
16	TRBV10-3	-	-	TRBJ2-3	TGTGCCATCAGTACCACAACAGGGTCTCCCACAGATACGCAGTATTTT	CAISTTTGSPTDTQYF
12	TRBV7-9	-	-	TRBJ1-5	TGTGCCAGCAGGCGGGATAATCAGCCCCAGCATTTT	CASRRDNQPQHF
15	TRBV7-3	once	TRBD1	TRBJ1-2	TGTGCCAGCAGCCCTGGGACAGGGAACAACTATGGCTACACCTTC	CASSPGTGNNYGYTF
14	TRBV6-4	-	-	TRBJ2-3	TGTGCCAGCAGTGTGGCAGTTAGCACAGATACGCAGTATTTT	CASSVAVSTDTQYF
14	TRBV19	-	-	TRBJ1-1	TGTGCCAGTAGTGGATTGACAGGTAACACTGAAGCTTTCTTT	CASSGLTGNTEAFF
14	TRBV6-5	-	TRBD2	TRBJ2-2	TGTGCCAGCAACCCCACGGGGGGATCCGGGGAGCTGTTTTTT	CASNPTGGSGELFF
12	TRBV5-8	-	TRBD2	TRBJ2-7	TGTGCCAGCAGCTTGGCCGCGGGGGTACAAGGCTTC	CASSLAAGVQGF
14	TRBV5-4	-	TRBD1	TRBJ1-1	TGTGCCAGCAGCCGGGACAGGCGGAACACTGAAGCTTTCTTT	CASSRDRRNTEAFF
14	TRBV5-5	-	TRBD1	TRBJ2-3	TGTGCCAGCAGCTGGGGACAGGCGGCAGATACGCAGTATTTT	CASSWGQAADTQYF
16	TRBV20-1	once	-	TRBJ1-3	TGCAGTGCTAGTCCCACGGGGACTTCGTCTGGAAACACCATATATTTT	CSASPTGTSSGNTIYF
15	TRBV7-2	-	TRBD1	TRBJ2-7	TGTGCCAGCAGCTTAGCAGGGACAGGGACCTACGAGCAGTACTTC	CASSLAGTGTYEQYF
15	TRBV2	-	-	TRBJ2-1	TGTGCCAGCAGTGCACAGGGGGGGTCCTACAATGAGCAGTTCTTC	CASSAQGGSYNEQFF
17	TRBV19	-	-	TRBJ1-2	TGTGCCAGTAGTAGTGGCCAGGCCAACAAACGGATCTATGGCTACACCTTC	CASSSGQANKRIYGYTF
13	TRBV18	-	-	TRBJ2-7	TGTGCCAGCTCGGTCAAACAGGGCTACGAGCAGTACTTC	CASSVKQGYEQYF
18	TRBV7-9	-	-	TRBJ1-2	TGTGCCAGCAGCTTAGCGGGGCTAAGGGGCCTAGCTAACTATGGCTACACCTTC	CASSLAGLRGLANYGYTF
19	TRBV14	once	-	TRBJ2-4	TGTGCCAGCAGCCAAGAAAAGTGGACCATTACAGGACGGGAAAACATTCAGTACTTC	CASSQEKWTITGRENIQYF
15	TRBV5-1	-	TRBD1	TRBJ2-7	TGCGCCAGCAGCTTCCGACAGGGGGTGGCCTACGAGCAGTACTTC	CASSFRQGVAYEQYF
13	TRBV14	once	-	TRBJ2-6	TGTGCCAGCAGCCCCACAAGGGCCAACGTCCTGACTTTC	CASSPTRANVLTF
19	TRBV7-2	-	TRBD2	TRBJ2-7	TGTGCCAGCAGTGAAAGGTATGGACTAGCGGGAGGAAAAACCTACGAGCAGTACTTC	CASSERYGLAGGKTYEQYF
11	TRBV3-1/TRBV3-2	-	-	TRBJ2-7	TGTGCCAGCAGCTGGAGACACGAGCAGTACTTC	CASSWRHEQYF
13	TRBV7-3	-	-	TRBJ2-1	TGTGCCAGCAGCTCCACAGGAGGGACGGGGCAGTTCTTC	CASSSTGGTGQFF
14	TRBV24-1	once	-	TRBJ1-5	TGTGCCACCAGTAACCCGGGGGGAAATCAGCCCCAGCATTTT	CATSNPGGNQPQHF
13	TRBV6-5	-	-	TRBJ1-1	TGTGCCAGCAGTACCCACAAGAACACTGAAGCTTTCTTT	CASSTHKNTEAFF
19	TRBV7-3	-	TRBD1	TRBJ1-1	TGTGCCAGCAGCTTAGGGGCCGGGACAGGGGCAATTAGGAACACTGAAGCTTTCTTT	CASSLGAGTGAIRNTEAFF
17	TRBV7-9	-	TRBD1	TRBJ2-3	TGTGCCAGCAGCACCCCCTGGACAGGGGGCTCGGGAGATACGCAGTATTTT	CASSTPWTGGSGDTQYF
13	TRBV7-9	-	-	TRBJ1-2	TGTGCCAGCAGCCCAACAGTTCTCTATGGCTACACCTTC	CASSPTVLYGYTF
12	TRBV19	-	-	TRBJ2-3	TGTGCCAGTAGTACCTTACAAGATACGCAGTATTTT	CASSTLQDTQYF
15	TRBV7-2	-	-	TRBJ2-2	TGTGCCAGCAGCTCCTCCGGTTCTGGCACCGGGGAGCTGTTTTTT	CASSSSGSGTGELFF
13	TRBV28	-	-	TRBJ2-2	TGTGCCAGCAGTTCTCGAGACACCGGGGAGCTGTTTTTT	CASSSRDTGELFF
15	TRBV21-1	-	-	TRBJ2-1	TGTGCCAGCAGCAAAGGACGACAGGGTTTCGGTGAGCAGTTCTTC	CASSKGRQGFGEQFF
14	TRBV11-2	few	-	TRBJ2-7	TGTGCCAGCAGCTTAGGTTTCCAGTCCTACGAGCAGTACTTC	CASSLGFQSYEQYF
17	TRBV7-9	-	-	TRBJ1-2	TGTGCCAGCAGCTTAGCAGGAGGGCAGGGTGGAAACTATGGCTACACCTTC	CASSLAGGQGGNYGYTF
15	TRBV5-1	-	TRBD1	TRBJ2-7	TGCGCCAGCAGCGTCACGGGACAGGAGTCCTACGAGCAGTACTTC	CASSVTGQESYEQYF
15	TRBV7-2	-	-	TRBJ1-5	TGTGCCAGCAGCCCGACGGGGTTTTCGGGTCAGCCCCAGCATTTT	CASSPTGFSGQPQHF
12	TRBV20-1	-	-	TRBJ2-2	TGCAGTGCTAGTAGGAGCCCCGGGGAGCTGTTTTTT	CSASRSPGELFF
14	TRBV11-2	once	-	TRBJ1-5	TGTGCCAGCAGCTTAGCGGGAGGGTCCCAGCCCCAGCATTTT	CASSLAGGSQPQHF
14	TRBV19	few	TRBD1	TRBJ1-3	TGTGCCAGTAGCGCGGACAGGGCAGGAAACACCATATATTTT	CASSADRAGNTIYF
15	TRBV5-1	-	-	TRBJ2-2	TGCGCCAGCAGCTTAGGTAGCGGCCCCACCGGGGAGCTGTTTTTT	CASSLGSGPTGELFF
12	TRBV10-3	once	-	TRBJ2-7	TGTGCCATTAGAGACAAATTCAACGAGCAGTACTTC	CAIRDKFNEQYF
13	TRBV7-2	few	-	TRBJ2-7	TGTGCCAGCAGCGTTCGACAAGGTCGGGAGCAGTACTTC	CASSVRQGREQYF